The clone carrying this T cell receptor (beta chain) occurred a few times. Its antigen is as yet unknown. Moderately to severely active ophthalmopathy under 3 months, CAS at least 3, NOSPECS at least 4. As the template, RNA transcripts were used to amplify TCR beta CDR3 regions. The workflow started with a first-round RT-PCR run with HTBI primers and then moved on to a second-round multiplex PCR. TCRdb passed the multiplex PCR reads through MiXCR, listing each CDR3 protein once. The sample consists of approximately 700,000 distinct CDR3 sequences, roughly 39% of them appearing once. The data were taken from a study of Graves' ophthalmopathy and Graves' hyperthyroidism. In the study overall: Before any treatment, peripheral blood was taken at the initial diagnosis. Study observations and caveats: Clonotypes were expanded in thyroid at above 0.001 frequency, and most also appeared in blood.

V gave up 5 bases and J gave up 4 bases, with 11 bases separating them. The CDR3 is 13 residues long. This TCR was recovered from an adult man with Graves' ophthalmopathy. What was sequenced was peripheral blood. The V call is TRBV12-3 or TRBV12-4, the J call TRBJ1-2; D is perhaps TRBD1 (6 bases). In DNA, the CDR3 is TGTGCCAGCAGTAAGGACAGTCTCTATGGCTACACCTTC. This translates into CASSKDSLYGYTF.